The clone carrying this T cell receptor (beta chain) showed up just once. As to treatment: roughly 18 received Ad26.COV2.S at low or high dose, single or two shots; several received placebo; per-sample allocation not given. Samples were taken on day 63 after the first vaccine or placebo injection. Clones were sequenced by immunoSEQ multiplex PCR, and TCRdb holds only the in-frame ones, with some missing. The data hold fewer than 400,000 clones, with around 90% observed a single time. The CDR3 totals 16 residues. V trimming: 0 bases; J trimming: 9 bases; junction bases outside the gene matches: 12. Per the germline V gene, CDR1 is SGDLS and CDR2 is YYNGEE. The data derive from a study of Ad26.COV2.S vaccination and SARS-CoV-2 variants.

The sample in question was peripheral blood, obtained in a trial of Ad26.COV2.S vaccine versus placebo. J is TRBJ2-1 and V is TRBV9; TRBD2 agrees at 7 bases. This receptor was identified in a person between 18 and 60 years old who received the Ad26.COV2.S COVID-19 vaccine or a placebo. The CDR3 bases are TGTGCCAGCAGCGTAGGGGGAGGGGCTGTGGGGAGTGAGCAGTTCTTC. This gives the protein CASSVGGGAVGSEQFF.